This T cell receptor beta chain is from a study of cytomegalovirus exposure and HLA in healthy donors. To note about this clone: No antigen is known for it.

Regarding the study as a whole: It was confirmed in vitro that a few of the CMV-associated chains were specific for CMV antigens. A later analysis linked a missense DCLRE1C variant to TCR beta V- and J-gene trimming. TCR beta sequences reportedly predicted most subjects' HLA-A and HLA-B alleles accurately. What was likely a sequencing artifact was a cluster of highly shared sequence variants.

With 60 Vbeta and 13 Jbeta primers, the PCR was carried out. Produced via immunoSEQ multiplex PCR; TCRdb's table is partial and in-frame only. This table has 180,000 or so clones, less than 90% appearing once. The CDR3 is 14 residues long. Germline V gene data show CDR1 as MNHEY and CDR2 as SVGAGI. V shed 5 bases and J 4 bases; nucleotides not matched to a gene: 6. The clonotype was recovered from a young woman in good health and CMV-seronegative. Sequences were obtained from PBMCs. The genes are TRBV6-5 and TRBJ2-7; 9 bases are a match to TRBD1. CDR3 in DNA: TGTGCCAGCAGTACCCGGGACAGGGTTTACGAGCAGTACTTC. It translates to CASSTRDRVYEQYF.